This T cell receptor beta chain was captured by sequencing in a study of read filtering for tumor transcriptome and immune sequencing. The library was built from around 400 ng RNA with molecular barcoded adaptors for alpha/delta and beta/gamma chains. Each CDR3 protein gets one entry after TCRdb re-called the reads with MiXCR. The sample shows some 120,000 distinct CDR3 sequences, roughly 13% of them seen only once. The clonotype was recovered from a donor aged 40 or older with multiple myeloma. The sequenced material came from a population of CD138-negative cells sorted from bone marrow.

As DNA, the CDR3 is TGTGCCTGGAGACCCGATAGGACCGAGACCCAGTACTTC. Encoded protein: CAWRPDRTETQYF. The genes are TRBV30 and TRBJ2-5; D is undetermined. Trimming shortened V by 3 bases and J by 5 bases, and 13 bases separated the two germline ends. The CDR3 totals 13 residues. Germline CDR1 reads GTSNPN; CDR2 reads SVGIG (reference sequence).